A single sample gave rise to the 22 T cell receptor beta chains below, sequenced in a study of cytomegalovirus exposure and HLA in healthy donors. Method: immunoSEQ multiplex PCR; TCRdb's copy keeps in-frame clones and lacks some. Among 120,000 or so clones listed, around 86% were seen once. Sequencing was done on a sample of PBMCs. These receptors were obtained from a woman aged 18-29 years in good health and CMV-seronegative.

The chain carries TRBV6-5 and TRBJ2-7; 7 bases line up with TRBD1. Germline values: CDR1 MNHEY, CDR2 SVGAGI. There are 14 residues in the CDR3. V trimming: 6 bases; J trimming: 3 bases; junction bases outside the gene matches: 8. CDR3 residues: CASSRQGALYEQYF. DNA for the CDR3: TGTGCCAGCAGCAGACAGGGTGCTCTCTACGAGCAGTACTTC.

The V gene is TRBV19, the J gene TRBJ1-3, with unresolved D. V was trimmed by 7 bases and J by 0 bases, leaving 16 bases between them. The CDR3 is 16 amino acids. Germline CDR1 LNHDA, CDR2 SQIVND (reference sequence). In DNA form, the CDR3 reads TGTGCCAGTAATCACCGCGCGGGGAGCTCTGGAAACACCATATATTTT. Translating it yields CASNHRAGSSGNTIYF.

This rearrangement joins TRBV11-3 to TRBJ1-2; 10 bases align to TRBD1. This CDR3 spans 14 amino acids. Looked up from germline, CDR1 is SGHNT and CDR2 is YENEEA. V gave up 1 base and J gave up 8 bases; unmatched junction bases: 4. The CDR3 is CASSLGQGASGYTF. The CDR3 DNA is TGTGCCAGCAGCTTAGGACAGGGGGCGAGCGGCTACACCTTC. The whole variable domain, filled in from reference TRBV11-3 and TRBJ1-2, reads EAGVVQSPRYKIIEKKQPVAFWCNPISGHNTLYWYLQNLGQGPELLIRYENEEAVDDSQLPKDRFSAERLKGVDSTLKIQPAELGDSAVYLCASSLGQGASGYTFGSGTRLTVV.

This chain links TRBV30 with TRBJ2-2; D might be TRBD1 (5 bases). Germline CDR1 and CDR2: GTSNPN and SVGIG (reference sequence). The CDR3 totals 13 residues. V was pared by 0 bases and J by 3 bases, with 5 bases between. For the CDR3, the DNA is TGTGCCTGGAGTGTAGGGGACACCGGGGAGCTGTTTTTT. Translation gives CAWSVGDTGELFF. The entire variable domain, with the rest obtained from reference TRBV30 and TRBJ2-2, is as follows: SQTIHQWPATLVQPVGSPLSLECTVEGTSNPNLYWYRQAAGRGLQLLFYSVGIGQISSEVPQNLSASRPQDRQFILSSKKLLLSDSGFYLCAWSVGDTGELFFGEGSRLTVL.

The CDR3 region is CASSPLGTGRLNYGYTF. DNA of the CDR3: TGTGCCAGCTCACCACTAGGGACAGGGCGGCTTAACTATGGCTACACCTTC. V usage is TRBV18 and J usage is TRBJ1-2, with 9 bases lining up with TRBD1. In germline, CDR1 is KGHSH, CDR2 LQKENI. The V gene end was trimmed by 1 base and the J gene end by 1 base; junction bases not matched to a gene: 7. This CDR3 comprises 17 residues.

V is TRBV11-2 and J is TRBJ2-1, with 10 bases matching TRBD2. This CDR3 spans 14 amino acids. V was pared by 6 bases and J by 8 bases, with 7 bases of the junction left unmatched. Germline lookup yields CDR1 SGHAT and CDR2 FQNNGV. CDR3 nucleotide sequence: TGTGCCAGCAGGCTAGCGGGAGATAGAGATGAGCAGTTCTTC. Translated: CASRLAGDRDEQFF.

The chain's CDR3 is CAWSPPIAAEGEQFF. The DNA for the CDR3 is TGTGCCTGGAGCCCGCCAATAGCGGCGGAGGGTGAGCAGTTCTTC. The V gene is TRBV30, the J gene TRBJ2-1; tentative D call: TRBD2 (6 bases). V dropped 3 bases and J dropped 9 bases, with 21 bases sitting between them. The V gene's germline CDR1 is GTSNPN and CDR2 SVGIG (reference sequence). The CDR3 has 15 residues.

V and J are TRBV27 and TRBJ1-5; TRBD1 aligns across 8 bases. This CDR3 contains 15 residues. J gave up 2 bases and V 3 bases, and 3 bases lay outside the gene matches. Germline V lookup: CDR1 MNHEY, CDR2 SMNVEV (reference sequence). The CDR3 region is CASSLATGGNQPQHF. The CDR3 bases are TGTGCCAGCAGTTTGGCGACAGGGGGCAATCAGCCCCAGCATTTT.

This sequence joins TRBV16 and TRBJ1-1; TRBD1 is a possible D gene (5 bases). The V end was cut by 4 bases, the J end by 7 bases, with 13 bases between. Germline CDR1 KGHSY, CDR2 FQNENV. The CDR3 is 13 residues long. CDR3 coding DNA: TGTGCCAGCAGCCCTGGGGGGGAAGGTGAAGCTTTCTTT. As protein: CASSPGGEGEAFF.

The CDR3 here is CASSLLSSANEQFF. The CDR3 coding sequence is TGCGCCAGCAGCCTACTTTCTAGCGCCAATGAGCAGTTCTTC. The rearrangement uses TRBV4-1 and TRBJ2-1; tentative D call: TRBD2 (6 bases). Trimming removed 4 bases at V and 6 bases at J, with 13 bases between. The CDR3 loop spans 14 amino acids. Germline CDR1 MGHRA, CDR2 YSYEKL.

The table lists this clone with a count of one. The V call is TRBV11-2, the J call TRBJ2-7, with 10 bases aligning to TRBD1. Germline-derived CDR1 and CDR2 are SGHAT and FQNNGV. The J segment lost 2 bases and the V segment lost 2 bases, leaving 6 bases of the junction unmatched. The CDR3 covers 16 residues. The CDR3 spells CASSLTGQGFPYEQYF. The CDR3 DNA reads TGTGCCAGCAGCTTAACGGGACAGGGGTTTCCCTACGAGCAGTACTTC.

V gene TRBV13 combines with J gene TRBJ1-2, with 10 bases matching TRBD1. The CDR3 covers 18 residues. CDR1 PRHDT and CDR2 FYEKMQ come from the germline V gene (reference sequence). Unmatched junction bases numbered 11, after V lost 0 bases and J lost 4 bases. The CDR3 sequence: CASSLGRTGGPDLYGYTF. CDR3 coding DNA: TGTGCCAGCAGCTTAGGTCGGACAGGGGGACCGGACCTCTATGGCTACACCTTC. The whole variable domain, filled in from reference TRBV13 and TRBJ1-2, reads AAGVIQSPRHLIKEKRETATLKCYPIPRHDTVYWYQQGPGQDPQFLISFYEKMQSDKGSIPDRFSAQQFSDYHSELNMSSLELGDSALYFCASSLGRTGGPDLYGYTFGSGTRLTVV.

V and J are TRBV7-6 and TRBJ2-3; no firm D call. CDR1 is SGHVS and CDR2 is FNYEAQ in the germline V gene. CDR3 length: 11 residues. The V end lost 3 bases, the J end lost 6 bases, and 4 bases lay between the germline ends. The chain's CDR3 is CASSFSDTQYF. The CDR3 DNA follows: TGTGCCAGCAGCTTCTCTGATACGCAGTATTTT. Combining the CDR3 with reference TRBV7-6 and TRBJ2-3 gives the whole variable domain GAGVSQSPRYKVTKRGQDVALRCDPISGHVSLYWYRQALGQGPEFLTYFNYEAQQDKSGLPNDRFSAERPEGSISTLTIQRTEQRDSAMYRCASSFSDTQYFGPGTRLTVL.

The CDR3 is CASSSTPGRAYEQYF. CDR3 nucleotides: TGCGCCAGCAGTTCTACGCCAGGCCGAGCCTACGAGCAGTACTTC. J is TRBJ2-7 and V is TRBV4-1; no reliable D call. V lost 6 bases and J 2 bases, leaving 17 bases between the germline ends. Per the germline V gene, CDR1 is MGHRA and CDR2 is YSYEKL. There are 15 residues in the CDR3.

The chain joins TRBV5-1 to TRBJ2-2, with D perhaps matching TRBD2 (5 bases). CDR1 and CDR2 (germline): SGHRS, YFSETQ. Trimming stripped 5 bases from V and 6 bases from J, with 20 bases between. This CDR3 has 16 residues. The CDR3 region is CASRGGRRSGAGELFF. The DNA for the CDR3 is TGCGCCAGCAGAGGTGGTAGGAGGAGTGGAGCCGGGGAGCTGTTTTTT.

As DNA, the CDR3 is TGTGCCAGCAGCGTCGGGGTTGACGCCGGGGAGCTGTTTTTT. Translated: CASSVGVDAGELFF. This chain uses TRBV9 with TRBJ2-2, with D perhaps TRBD2 (5 bases). Trimming removed 2 bases at V and 6 bases at J, with 11 bases between. The CDR3 runs to 14 residues. Germline loops: CDR1 SGDLS, CDR2 YYNGEE.

This clone has only one observation. The V gene is TRBV5-1, the J gene TRBJ2-1; a possible D gene is TRBD2 (6 bases). V lost 2 bases, J lost 0 bases, and 12 bases lay in between. The CDR3 covers 16 residues. In germline, CDR1 is SGHRS, CDR2 YFSETQ. The CDR3: CASSFRGSSSYNEQFF. In nucleotides, the CDR3 is TGCGCCAGCAGCTTTCGGGGGTCCAGCTCCTACAATGAGCAGTTCTTC. The variable domain in full, with the rest retrieved from reference TRBV5-1 and TRBJ2-1, is KAGVTQTPRYLIKTRGQQVTLSCSPISGHRSVSWYQQTPGQGLQFLFEYFSETQRNKGNFPGRFSGRQFSNSRSEMNVSTLELGDSALYLCASSFRGSSSYNEQFFGPGTRLTVL.

The chain uses TRBV30 and TRBJ2-3; 8 positions match TRBD2. The CDR3 is made up of 13 amino acids. J gave up 4 bases and V 2 bases, and 2 bases lay outside the gene matches. Germline assignment: CDR1 GTSNPN and CDR2 SVGIG (reference sequence). The CDR3 loop is CAWSRGGADTQYF. CDR3 DNA sequence: TGTGCCTGGAGTCGGGGGGGCGCAGATACGCAGTATTTT.

This clone came up a few times. In DNA form, the CDR3 reads TGTGCCAGTAGTCCCAACCTCGCTTCCAACGGTGGCTACACCTTC. Translating it yields CASSPNLASNGGYTF. The chain carries TRBV19 and TRBJ1-2; D not resolved. This CDR3 is 15 amino acids long. Germline V gene sequence: CDR1 LNHDA, CDR2 SQIVND (reference sequence). Trimming removed 5 bases at V and 7 bases at J, with 20 bases between.

V gene TRBV15 combines with J gene TRBJ2-7, with 9 bases lining up with TRBD2. The J segment lost 3 bases and the V segment lost 1 base, leaving 10 bases of the junction unmatched. The CDR3 is 17 residues long. Germline V gives CDR1 LNHNV, CDR2 YYDKDF (reference sequence). The CDR3 nucleotides read TGTGCCACCAGCAGAGTAAGAACTAGCGGGCACTTCTACGAGCAGTACTTC. Its protein product is CATSRVRTSGHFYEQYF. Full variable domain (remainder filled in from reference TRBV15 and TRBJ2-7): DAMVIQNPRYQVTQFGKPVTLSCSQTLNHNVMYWYQQKSSQAPKLLFHYYDKDFNNEADTPDNFQSRRPNTSFCFLDIRSPGLGDTAMYLCATSRVRTSGHFYEQYFGPGTRLTVT.

The chain links TRBV4-1 to TRBJ2-7; 8 nucleotides match TRBD2. Germline V gene data show CDR1 as MGHRA and CDR2 as YSYEKL. The trim removed 3 bases at V and 3 bases at J, leaving 13 bases unmatched. The CDR3 covers 17 residues. The CDR3 sequence is CASSQLSTSGVSYEQYF. The CDR3, as DNA: TGCGCCAGCAGCCAGCTGAGCACTAGCGGAGTGAGCTACGAGCAGTACTTC.

This chain links TRBV4-1 with TRBJ2-7; 12 bases are shared with TRBD2. After removal of 0 bases from V and 1 base from J, the junction contained 1 base not matched to a gene. The CDR3 runs 16 residues. From germline, CDR1 is MGHRA and CDR2 YSYEKL. The CDR3 protein is CASSQEGTSGSYEQYF. In DNA form, the CDR3 reads TGCGCCAGCAGCCAAGAGGGGACTAGCGGGTCCTACGAGCAGTACTTC.